This TCR beta chain was obtained from a study of radiotherapy plus CTLA-4 blockade in lung cancer. Across the whole study: Among patients, roughly 17% showed objective responses, and about 30% had disease control.

Points from the study as a whole: Blood-borne expansion of tumor-derived TCR clones followed radiotherapy plus ipilimumab.

The protocol was immunoSEQ multiplex PCR, while the TCRdb copy is restricted to in-frame clones and leaves out a portion. Altogether 34,000 or so clones are present, roughly 79% being singletons, with the ten largest covering 13% to 15%. Focal radiation and CTLA-4 blockade (ipilimumab) were tested in chemo-refractory metastatic non-small-cell lung cancer patients. Germline values: CDR1 LGHNA, CDR2 YNFKEQ. Deletions cut 4 bases from V and 2 bases from J, with 15 bases between. The CDR3 is 15 amino acids. This clone came up once. Its specificity is not known. The sequence was obtained from a human donor with non-small cell lung cancer that progressed on radiotherapy plus ipilimumab. The chain carries TRBV4-2 and TRBJ2-7, with a possible D match to TRBD1 (6 bases). Here the sequenced sample was peripheral blood, taken from a patient treated with radiotherapy plus ipilimumab. The CDR3 DNA sequence: TGTGCCAGCAGCCGAGAAAGACAGGAGACCTACGAGCAGTACTTC. Protein sequence: CASSRERQETYEQYF.